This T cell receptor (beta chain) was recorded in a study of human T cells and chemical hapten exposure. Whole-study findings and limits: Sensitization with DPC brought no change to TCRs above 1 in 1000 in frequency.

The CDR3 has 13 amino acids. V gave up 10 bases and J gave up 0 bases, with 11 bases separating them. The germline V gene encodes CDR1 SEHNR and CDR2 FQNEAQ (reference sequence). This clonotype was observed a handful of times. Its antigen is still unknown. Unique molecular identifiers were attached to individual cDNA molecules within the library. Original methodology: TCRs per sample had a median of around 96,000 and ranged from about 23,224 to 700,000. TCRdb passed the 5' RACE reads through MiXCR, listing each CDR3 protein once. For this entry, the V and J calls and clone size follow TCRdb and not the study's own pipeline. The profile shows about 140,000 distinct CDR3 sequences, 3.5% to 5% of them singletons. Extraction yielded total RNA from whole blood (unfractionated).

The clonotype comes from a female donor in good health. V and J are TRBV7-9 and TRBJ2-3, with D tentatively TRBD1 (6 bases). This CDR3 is CANADRSTDTQYF. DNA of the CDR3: TGTGCCAACGCGGACAGAAGCACAGATACGCAGTATTTT. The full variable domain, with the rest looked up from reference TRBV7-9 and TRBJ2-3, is DTGVSQNPRHKITKRGQNVTFRCDPISEHNRLYWYRQTLGQGPEFLTYFQNEAQLEKSRLLSDRFSAERPKGSFSTLEIQRTEQGDSAMYLCANADRSTDTQYFGPGTRLTVL.